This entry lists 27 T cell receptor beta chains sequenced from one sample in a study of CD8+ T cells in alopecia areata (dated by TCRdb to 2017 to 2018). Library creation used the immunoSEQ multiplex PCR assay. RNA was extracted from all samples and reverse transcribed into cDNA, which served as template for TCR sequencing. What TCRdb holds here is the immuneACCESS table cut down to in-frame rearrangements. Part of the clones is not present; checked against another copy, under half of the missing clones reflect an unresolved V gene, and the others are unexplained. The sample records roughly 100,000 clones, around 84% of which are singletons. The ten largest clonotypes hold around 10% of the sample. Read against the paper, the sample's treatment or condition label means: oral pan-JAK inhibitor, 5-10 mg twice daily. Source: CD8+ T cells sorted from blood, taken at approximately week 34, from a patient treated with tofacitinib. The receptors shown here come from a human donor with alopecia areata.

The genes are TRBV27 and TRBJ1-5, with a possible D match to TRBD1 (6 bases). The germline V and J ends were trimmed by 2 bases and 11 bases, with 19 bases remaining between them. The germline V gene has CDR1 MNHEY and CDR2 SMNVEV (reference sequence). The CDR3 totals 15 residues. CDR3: CASSLRGRGRSAQHF. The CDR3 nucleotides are TGTGCCAGCAGTTTAAGGGGCAGGGGCCGCTCAGCCCAGCATTTT.

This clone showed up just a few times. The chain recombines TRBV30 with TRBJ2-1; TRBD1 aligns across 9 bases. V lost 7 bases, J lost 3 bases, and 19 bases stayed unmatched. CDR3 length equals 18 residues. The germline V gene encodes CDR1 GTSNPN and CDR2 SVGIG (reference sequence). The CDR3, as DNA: TGTGCCTCCTGGGGGGGGACAGGGACCATTGACGGCTACAATGAGCAGTTCTTC. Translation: CASWGGTGTIDGYNEQFF.

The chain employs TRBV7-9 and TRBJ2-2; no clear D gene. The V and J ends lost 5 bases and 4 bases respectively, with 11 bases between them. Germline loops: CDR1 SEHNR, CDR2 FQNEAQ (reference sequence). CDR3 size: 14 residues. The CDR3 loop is CASSVSSGTGELFF. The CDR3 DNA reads TGTGCCAGCAGCGTGTCATCGGGCACCGGGGAGCTGTTTTTT. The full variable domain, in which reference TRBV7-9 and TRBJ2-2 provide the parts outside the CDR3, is DTGVSQNPRHKITKRGQNVTFRCDPISEHNRLYWYRQTLGQGPEFLTYFQNEAQLEKSRLLSDRFSAERPKGSFSTLEIQRTEQGDSAMYLCASSVSSGTGELFFGEGSRLTVL.

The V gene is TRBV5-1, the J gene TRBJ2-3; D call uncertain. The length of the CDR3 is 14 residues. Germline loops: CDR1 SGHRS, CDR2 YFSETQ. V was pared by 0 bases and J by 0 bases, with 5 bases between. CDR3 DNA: TGCGCCAGCAGCTTGGCCGTTAGCACAGATACGCAGTATTTT. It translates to CASSLAVSTDTQYF.

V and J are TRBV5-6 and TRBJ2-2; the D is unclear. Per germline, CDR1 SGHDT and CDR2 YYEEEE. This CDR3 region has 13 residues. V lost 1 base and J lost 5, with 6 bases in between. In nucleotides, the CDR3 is TGTGCCAGCAGCTTGAGCCCGACCGGGGAGCTGTTTTTT. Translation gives CASSLSPTGELFF.

Here the CDR3 DNA reads TGCAGCGTTCCTGAAGCTTTCTTT. This gives the protein CSVPEAFF. The V call is TRBV29-1, the J call TRBJ1-1; D is unclear. The V gene's germline CDR1 is SQVTM and CDR2 ANQGSEA. CDR3 length equals 8 residues. Trimming stripped 5 bases from V and 6 bases from J, with 1 base between.

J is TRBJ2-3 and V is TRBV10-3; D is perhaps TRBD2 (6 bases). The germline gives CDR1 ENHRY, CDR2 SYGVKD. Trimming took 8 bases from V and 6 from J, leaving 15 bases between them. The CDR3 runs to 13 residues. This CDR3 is CAIEAEGGDTQYF. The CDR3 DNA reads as TGTGCCATCGAAGCGGAGGGTGGTGATACGCAGTATTTT.

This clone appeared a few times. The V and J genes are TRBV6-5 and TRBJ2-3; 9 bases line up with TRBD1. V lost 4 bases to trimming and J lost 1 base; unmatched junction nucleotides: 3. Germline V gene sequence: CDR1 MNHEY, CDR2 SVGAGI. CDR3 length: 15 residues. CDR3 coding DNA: TGTGCCAGCAGTTTGACAGGGGGAGGCACAGATACGCAGTATTTT. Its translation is CASSLTGGGTDTQYF.

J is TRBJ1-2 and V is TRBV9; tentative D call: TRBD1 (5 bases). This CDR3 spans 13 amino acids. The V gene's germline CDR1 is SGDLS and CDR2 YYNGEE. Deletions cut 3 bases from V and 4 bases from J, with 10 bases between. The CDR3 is CASSAGDSYGYTF. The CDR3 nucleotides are TGTGCCAGCAGCGCAGGAGACAGCTATGGCTACACCTTC.

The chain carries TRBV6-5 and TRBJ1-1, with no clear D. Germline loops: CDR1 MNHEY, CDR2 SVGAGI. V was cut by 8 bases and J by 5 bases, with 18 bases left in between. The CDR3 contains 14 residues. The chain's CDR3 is CASQIVGNGTEAFF. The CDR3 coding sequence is TGTGCCAGCCAGATAGTAGGTAATGGGACTGAAGCTTTCTTT.

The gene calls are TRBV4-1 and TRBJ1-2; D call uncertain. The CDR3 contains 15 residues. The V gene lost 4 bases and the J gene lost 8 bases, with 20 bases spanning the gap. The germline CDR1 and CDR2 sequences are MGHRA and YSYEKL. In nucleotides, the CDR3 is TGCGCCAGCAGCCTCGTCCAGGATTTTAACGGCGGCTACACCTTC. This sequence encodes CASSLVQDFNGGYTF.

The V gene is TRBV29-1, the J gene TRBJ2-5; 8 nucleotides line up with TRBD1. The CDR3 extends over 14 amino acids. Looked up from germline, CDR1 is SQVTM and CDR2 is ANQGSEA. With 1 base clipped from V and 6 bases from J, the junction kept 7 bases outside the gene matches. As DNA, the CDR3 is TGCAGCGTTGAAGGGACAGGGATCGAGAAGACCCAGTACTTC. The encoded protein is CSVEGTGIEKTQYF.

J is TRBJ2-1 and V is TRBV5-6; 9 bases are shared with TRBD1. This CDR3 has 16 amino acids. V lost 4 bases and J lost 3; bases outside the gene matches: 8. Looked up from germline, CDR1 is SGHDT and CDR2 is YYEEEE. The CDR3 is CASSPEDRGYYNEQFF. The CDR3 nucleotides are TGTGCCAGCAGCCCGGAGGACAGGGGCTACTACAATGAGCAGTTCTTC.

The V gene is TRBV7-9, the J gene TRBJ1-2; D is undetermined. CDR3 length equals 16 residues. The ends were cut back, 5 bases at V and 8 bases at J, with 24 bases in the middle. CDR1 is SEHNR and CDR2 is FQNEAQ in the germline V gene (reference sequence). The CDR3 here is CASSPVNELALVGYTF. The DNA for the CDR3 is TGTGCCAGCAGCCCGGTTAATGAACTAGCCCTTGTCGGCTACACCTTC. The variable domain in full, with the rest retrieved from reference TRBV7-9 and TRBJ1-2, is DTGVSQNPRHKITKRGQNVTFRCDPISEHNRLYWYRQTLGQGPEFLTYFQNEAQLEKSRLLSDRFSAERPKGSFSTLEIQRTEQGDSAMYLCASSPVNELALVGYTFGSGTRLTVV.

The CDR3 reads CASGSWTGELFF. The CDR3 DNA sequence: TGTGCCAGCGGGTCGTGGACCGGGGAGCTGTTTTTT. This chain connects TRBV5-4 to TRBJ2-2; D gene uncertain. The CDR3 is 12 amino acids. Trimming removed 7 bases from V and 5 bases from J, with 9 bases in between. Germline V CDR1 and CDR2: SGHNT, YYREEE (reference sequence).

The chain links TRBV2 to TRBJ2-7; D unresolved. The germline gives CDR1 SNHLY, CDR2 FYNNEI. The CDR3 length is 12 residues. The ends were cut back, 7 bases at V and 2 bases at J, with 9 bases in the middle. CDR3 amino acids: CASTKRPYEQYF. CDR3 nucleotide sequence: TGTGCCAGCACCAAACGGCCCTACGAGCAGTACTTC.

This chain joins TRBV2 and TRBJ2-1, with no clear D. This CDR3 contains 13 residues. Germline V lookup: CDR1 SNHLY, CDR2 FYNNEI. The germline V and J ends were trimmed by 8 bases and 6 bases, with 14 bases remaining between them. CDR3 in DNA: TGTGCCAGCTTGAACAGTCCATCCAATGAGCAGTTCTTC. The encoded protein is CASLNSPSNEQFF.

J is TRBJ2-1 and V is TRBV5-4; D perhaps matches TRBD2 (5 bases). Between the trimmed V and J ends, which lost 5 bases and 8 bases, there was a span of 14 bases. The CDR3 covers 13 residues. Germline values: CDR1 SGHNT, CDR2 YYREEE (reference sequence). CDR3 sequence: CASRKGETDEQFF. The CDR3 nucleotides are TGTGCCAGCAGGAAGGGAGAGACTGATGAGCAGTTCTTC.

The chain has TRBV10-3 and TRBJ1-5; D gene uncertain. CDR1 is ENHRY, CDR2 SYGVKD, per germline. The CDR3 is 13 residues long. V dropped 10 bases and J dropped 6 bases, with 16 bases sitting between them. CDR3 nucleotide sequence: TGTGCCACCTTAGACCAACTTGGTCAGCCCCAGCATTTT. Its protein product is CATLDQLGQPQHF.

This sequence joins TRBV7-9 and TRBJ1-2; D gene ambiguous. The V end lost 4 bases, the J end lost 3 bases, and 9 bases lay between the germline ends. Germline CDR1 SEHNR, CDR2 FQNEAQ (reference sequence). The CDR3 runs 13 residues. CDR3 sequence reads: CASSSDTDYGYTF. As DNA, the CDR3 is TGTGCCAGCAGCTCAGACACCGACTATGGCTACACCTTC.

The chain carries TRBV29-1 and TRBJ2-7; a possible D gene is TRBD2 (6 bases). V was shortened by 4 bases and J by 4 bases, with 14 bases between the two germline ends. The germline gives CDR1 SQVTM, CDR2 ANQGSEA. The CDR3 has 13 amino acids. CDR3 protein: CSVVGRGPYEQYF. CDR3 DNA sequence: TGCAGCGTTGTAGGGCGGGGACCTTACGAGCAGTACTTC.

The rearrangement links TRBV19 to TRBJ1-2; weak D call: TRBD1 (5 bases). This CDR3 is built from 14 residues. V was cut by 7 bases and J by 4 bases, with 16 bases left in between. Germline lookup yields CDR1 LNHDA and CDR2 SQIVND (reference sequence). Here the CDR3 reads CASTTWGVSYGYTF. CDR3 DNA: TGTGCCAGTACCACCTGGGGGGTGAGCTATGGCTACACCTTC.

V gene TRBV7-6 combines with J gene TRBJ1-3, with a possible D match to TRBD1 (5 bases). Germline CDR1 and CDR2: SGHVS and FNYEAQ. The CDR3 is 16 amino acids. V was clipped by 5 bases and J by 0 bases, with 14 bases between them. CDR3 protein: CASSDTGRNSGNTIYF. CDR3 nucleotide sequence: TGTGCCAGCAGCGACACGGGACGGAACTCTGGAAACACCATATATTTT.

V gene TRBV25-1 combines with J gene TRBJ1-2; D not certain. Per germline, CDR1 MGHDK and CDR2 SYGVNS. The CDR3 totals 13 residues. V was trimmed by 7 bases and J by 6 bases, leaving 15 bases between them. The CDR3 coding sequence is TGTGCCAGCATGGGGAGGCCGAGCGATGGCTACACCTTC. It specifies CASMGRPSDGYTF.

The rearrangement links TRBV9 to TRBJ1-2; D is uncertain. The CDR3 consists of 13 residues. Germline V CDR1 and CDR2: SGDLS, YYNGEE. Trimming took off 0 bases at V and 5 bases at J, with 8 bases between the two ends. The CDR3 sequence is CASSVALGYGYTF. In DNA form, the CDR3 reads TGTGCCAGCAGCGTAGCTTTGGGGTATGGCTACACCTTC.

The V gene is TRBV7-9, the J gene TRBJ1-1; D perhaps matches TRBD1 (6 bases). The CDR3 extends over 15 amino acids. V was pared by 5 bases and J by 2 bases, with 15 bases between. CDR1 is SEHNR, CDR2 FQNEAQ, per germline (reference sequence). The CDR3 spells CASSRPPGGNTEAFF. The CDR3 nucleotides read TGTGCCAGCAGCCGGCCTCCGGGGGGCAACACTGAAGCTTTCTTT.

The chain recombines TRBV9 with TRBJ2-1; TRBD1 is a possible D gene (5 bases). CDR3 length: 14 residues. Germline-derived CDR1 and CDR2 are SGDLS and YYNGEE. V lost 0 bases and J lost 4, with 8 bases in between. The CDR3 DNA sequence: TGTGCCAGCAGCGTAGAGGGGATTTACAATGAGCAGTTCTTC. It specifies CASSVEGIYNEQFF.